The 4 T cell receptor beta chains given below trace back to one sample, sequenced in a study of a mutant IDH1 vaccine in newly diagnosed glioma. Profiled with immunoSEQ multiplex PCR; TCRdb holds only in-frame clones, not every one. In the table there are just over 65,000 clones, around 82% of which are singletons. Time point reported: week 23, last vaccination. Vaccination used 300 ug of mutant IDH1 20-mer peptide per dose, with topical imiquimod. These receptors have no known antigen. This sample comprised PBMCs, obtained from a glioma patient whose treatment included an IDH1 peptide vaccine. Receptors originate from a man aged 18-30 years with glioma.

This chain connects TRBV30 to TRBJ1-1, with TRBD1 as a possible D gene (5 bases). Germline V gene sequence: CDR1 GTSNPN, CDR2 SVGIG (reference sequence). This CDR3 comprises 15 residues. The germline V and J ends were trimmed by 2 bases and 0 bases, with 13 bases remaining between them. Here the CDR3 reads CAWSPPGRMNTEAFF. CDR3 DNA sequence: TGTGCCTGGAGTCCACCGGGACGGATGAACACTGAAGCTTTCTTT.

This sequence joins TRBV7-2 and TRBJ1-5, with D uncertain. V was cut by 2 bases and J by 2 bases, with 7 bases left in between. This CDR3 is 14 amino acids long. Germline-derived CDR1 and CDR2 are SGHTA and FQGNSA. The CDR3 loop is CASSLNRGNQPQHF. The CDR3 DNA is TGTGCCAGCAGCTTAAATCGCGGCAATCAGCCCCAGCATTTT. Supplemented by reference TRBV7-2 and TRBJ1-5, the full variable domain reads GAGVSQSPSNKVTEKGKDVELRCDPISGHTALYWYRQSLGQGLEFLIYFQGNSAPDKSGLPSDRFSAERTGGSVSTLTIQRTQQEDSAVYLCASSLNRGNQPQHFGDGTRLSIL.

The gene calls are TRBV4-2 and TRBJ1-1; D gene uncertain. The CDR3 runs 14 residues. The V end lost 5 bases, the J end lost 4 bases, and 14 bases lay between the germline ends. Per the germline V gene, CDR1 is LGHNA and CDR2 is YNFKEQ. In DNA, the CDR3 is TGTGCCAGCAGCAGAGGATCGGCGGGCACTGAAGCTTTCTTT. Residues: CASSRGSAGTEAFF.

The chain has TRBV7-3 and TRBJ2-1; D unclear. The CDR3 consists of 18 residues. V lost 2 bases, J lost 7 bases, and 24 bases lay in between. Germline V gene lookup returns CDR1 SGHTA and CDR2 FQGTGA. CDR3 sequence: CASSLQPPVSPIGNEQFF. CDR3 DNA sequence: TGTGCCAGCAGCTTACAACCCCCGGTCAGTCCGATTGGAAATGAGCAGTTCTTC.